A selection of T cell receptor beta chains follows, all from one sample in a study of CD8 T cells in ankylosing spondylitis. MiXCR, applied by TCRdb to the 5' RACE reads, yields one record per CDR3 protein. The table includes roughly 160,000 distinct CDR3 sequences, around 8.9% detected once. Specimen: blood, either unsorted or a sorted T cell fraction (not recorded which). The receptors stem from a female donor with ankylosing spondylitis or in good health (not recorded which). Each CDR3 is given with its conserved first and last residue. A D gene is named only where the DNA matches it firmly. Not all rows give a size; the values are once, few, many and, for expanded clones, a class.

j_gene,d_gene,abundance,v_gene,CDR3nt,CDR3aa
TRBJ2-1,.,.,TRBV4-1,TGCGCCAGCAGTCAACGGGGAGTCTCCTACAATGAGCAGTTCTTC,CASSQRGVSYNEQFF
TRBJ2-2,TRBD2,.,TRBV12-3/TRBV12-4,TGTGCCAGCAGTACTCAACCGGTTGGACTAGCGGGGACCGGGGAGCTGTTTTTT,CASSTQPVGLAGTGELFF
TRBJ1-4,.,few,TRBV6-5,TGTGCCAGCAGTTACTCGTGGGGGGATGAAAAACTGTTTTTT,CASSYSWGDEKLFF
TRBJ1-1,TRBD1,many,TRBV5-5,TGTGCCAGCAGCCCGACAGGGAATGCTGAAGCTTTCTTT,CASSPTGNAEAFF
TRBJ2-1,.,few,TRBV20-1,TGCAGTGCTAGAGACTACAGCGGCAATGAGCAGTTCTTC,CSARDYSGNEQFF
TRBJ2-1,TRBD2,.,TRBV30,TGTGCCTGGAGCCCTTCTGGCGGGAGGATCTTC,CAWSPSGGRIF
TRBJ2-5,TRBD2,.,TRBV5-6,TGTGCCAGCCGTACGGGACTAGTGGGGGAGACCCAGTACTTC,CASRTGLVGETQYF
TRBJ1-2,.,many,TRBV5-5,TGTGCCAGCAGCTTGGGTGCCTCGGGCTATGGCTACACCTTC,CASSLGASGYGYTF
TRBJ2-5,.,.,TRBV4-3,TGCGCCAGCAGCCAAGAGTCGGCAGGAGGTGAGACCCAGTACTTC,CASSQESAGGETQYF
TRBJ2-7,.,many,TRBV5-1,TGCGCCAGCAGGGGGGACTCCCCCTCCTACGAGCAGTACTTC,CASRGDSPSYEQYF
TRBJ2-2,.,many,TRBV6-2/TRBV6-3,TGTGCCAGCAGTCCCCGTGGAGACTACGCGAACACCGGGGAGCTGTTTTTT,CASSPRGDYANTGELFF
TRBJ2-7,.,few,TRBV20-1,TGCAGTGCTAGCGGGAGTTGGTCCTACGAGCAGTACTTC,CSASGSWSYEQYF
TRBJ1-1,.,.,TRBV2,TGTGCCAGCGGCCCCCCAGTGGGGAGGCCTGAAGCTTTCTTT,CASGPPVGRPEAFF
TRBJ2-2,TRBD2,few,TRBV9,TGTGCCAGCAGCACACCTAGCGGGTCGCCCACCGGGGAGCTGTTTTTT,CASSTPSGSPTGELFF
TRBJ1-5,.,few,TRBV11-2,TGTGCCAGCAGCGGGGCGACAAACGATCAGCCCCAGCATTTT,CASSGATNDQPQHF
TRBJ2-1,.,.,TRBV7-3,TGTGCCAGCAGCGCGACTAGCGGCGGGACAGGCAATGAGCAGTTCTTC,CASSATSGGTGNEQFF
TRBJ2-5,TRBD1,few,TRBV11-2,TGTGCCAGCAGCTCCGCCTCCGGGACAGACATATCGTCCCAGTACTTC,CASSSASGTDISSQYF
TRBJ2-1,.,many,TRBV7-8,TGTGCCAGCAGCTTAGTGGGGCCTTCGGGTGAGCAGTTCTTC,CASSLVGPSGEQFF
TRBJ2-1,TRBD2,few,TRBV25-1,TGTGCCAGCAGGGAAGGGACTAGCGGCTACAATGAGCAGTTCTTC,CASREGTSGYNEQFF
TRBJ1-1,TRBD1,few,TRBV9,TGTGCCAGCAGCGCCCCAGGGGGGGACACTGAAGCTTTCTTT,CASSAPGGDTEAFF
TRBJ2-5,TRBD2,.,TRBV14,TGTGCCAGCAGCCGTCTAGCGGGTTCCCAAGAGACCCAGTACTTC,CASSRLAGSQETQYF
TRBJ2-3,.,.,TRBV9,TGTGCCAGCAGTCCACTGGGCACAGATACGCAGTATTTT,CASSPLGTDTQYF
TRBJ1-2,TRBD1,few,TRBV13,TGTGCCAGCAGCTTAGGGCAGGGGGCCGGCGACTATGGCTACACCTTC,CASSLGQGAGDYGYTF
TRBJ1-1,.,few,TRBV4-1,TGCGCCAGCAGCCGCAGGGACGGCACAACTGAAGCTTTCTTT,CASSRRDGTTEAFF
TRBJ2-7,TRBD2,.,TRBV9,TGTGCCAGCAGCGTCGGGACTAGTAAAAACTACGAGCAGTACTTC,CASSVGTSKNYEQYF
TRBJ1-2,.,few,TRBV3-1,TGTGCCAGCAGCTTTTATCAGGATAACGGCTACACCTTC,CASSFYQDNGYTF
TRBJ2-6,.,few,TRBV5-6,TGTGCCAGCAGCCCGACGGGGAACGTCCTGACTTTC,CASSPTGNVLTF
TRBJ2-2,TRBD1,.,TRBV24-1,TGTGCCACCAGCGCAGGGGGCACCGGGGAGCTGTTTTTT,CATSAGGTGELFF
TRBJ2-7,.,.,TRBV7-2,TGTGCCAGCAGCTTAGTGGGCGTGATTTCCTACGAGCAGTACTTC,CASSLVGVISYEQYF
TRBJ2-7,.,many,TRBV10-3,TGTGCCATCAGTCTTGACAGCTCCTACGAGCAGTACTTC,CAISLDSSYEQYF
TRBJ2-3,TRBD2,many,TRBV12-3/TRBV12-4,TGTGCCAGCAGCCGTAGCGGGGGGCCATCAGATACGCAGTATTTT,CASSRSGGPSDTQYF
TRBJ1-2,TRBD1,few,TRBV7-2,TGTGCCAGCAGCCAGGGGGTCCCCTATGGCTACACCTTC,CASSQGVPYGYTF
TRBJ1-1,.,few,TRBV12-3/TRBV12-4,TGTGCCAGCAGTTTAGACGTACTCGGGGTGAACACTGAAGCTTTCTTT,CASSLDVLGVNTEAFF
TRBJ1-4,.,many,TRBV4-3,TGCGCCAGCAGCCAAGAGGGAACCGGGACCCCGAGGGAAAAACTGTTTTTT,CASSQEGTGTPREKLFF
TRBJ1-1,.,.,TRBV27,TGTGCCAGCATCCCCGGGGGGAACACTGAAGCTTTCTTT,CASIPGGNTEAFF
TRBJ2-1,TRBD1,many,TRBV29-1,TGCAGCAGCGTTGGCCCCCAGGGGGTAGTGGATGAGCAGTTCTTC,CSSVGPQGVVDEQFF
TRBJ1-1,.,many,TRBV30,TGTGCCTGGAGTGCTGACAAGAACACTGAAGCTTTCTTT,CAWSADKNTEAFF
TRBJ1-6,TRBD1,.,TRBV4-3,TGCGCCAGCAGCCAAGCTCCAGGGGGTAATTCACCCCTCCACTTT,CASSQAPGGNSPLHF
TRBJ1-5,TRBD1,few,TRBV9,TGTGCCAGCAGCACCCGGGACAGGGGGAAGCCCCAGCATTTT,CASSTRDRGKPQHF